The present entry profiles one T cell receptor beta chain with its context. CDR1 is SGDLS and CDR2 is YYNGEE in the germline V gene. The CDR3 extends over 15 amino acids. V lost 3 bases and J lost 8, with 19 bases in between. The authors' processing: By means of reference gene primer amplification, nucleated cell counts were estimated. Profiled with immunoSEQ multiplex PCR; TCRdb holds only in-frame clones, not every one. For V, J and clone size, that table is used; D and trimming come from the DNA. This sample has a few hundred thousand clones; approximately 84% occur once, and the top ten carry approximately 14%. The source of the sample is a study of blood T cell repertoires in COVID-19.

The sample consisted of peripheral blood. The TCR comes from a person in their 70s with COVID-19, enrolled during active disease. V usage is TRBV9 and J usage is TRBJ2-3, with a tentative D call TRBD1 (6 bases). CDR3 loop: CASSARTVAQGTQYF. For the CDR3, the DNA is TGTGCCAGCAGCGCCAGGACAGTAGCACAGGGTACGCAGTATTTT.